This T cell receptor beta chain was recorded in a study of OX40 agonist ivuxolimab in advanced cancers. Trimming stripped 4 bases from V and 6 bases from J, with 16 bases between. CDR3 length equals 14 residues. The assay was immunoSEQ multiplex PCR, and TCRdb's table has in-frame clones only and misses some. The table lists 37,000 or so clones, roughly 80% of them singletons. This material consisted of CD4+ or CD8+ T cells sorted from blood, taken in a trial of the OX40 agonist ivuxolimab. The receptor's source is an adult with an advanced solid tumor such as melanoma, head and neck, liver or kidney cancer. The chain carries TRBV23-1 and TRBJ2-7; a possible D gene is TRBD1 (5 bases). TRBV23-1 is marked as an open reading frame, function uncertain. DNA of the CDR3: TGCGCCAGCAGTCCAAGGGGCAGGTTGATCGAGCAGTACTTC. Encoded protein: CASSPRGRLIEQYF.